These 25 T cell receptor beta chains share one sample of origin, sequenced in a study of naive and memory T cell subsets. Two oligonucleotides, mixed equimolar, formed the beta constant-region primer covering TRBC1 and TRBC2. MiXCR, applied by TCRdb to the UMI-ligation and nested PCR reads, yields one record per CDR3 protein. The profile shows 100,000 or so distinct CDR3 sequences, more than 6.5% of them singletons. Sequencing was performed on central memory CD4+ T cells from blood. These receptors were collected from a human donor in good health.

This clonotype occurred many times. This chain uses TRBV30 with TRBJ1-1; D gene uncertain. The CDR3 is 12 amino acids. Germline loops: CDR1 GTSNPN, CDR2 SVGIG (reference sequence). The V end lost 4 bases, the J end lost 7 bases, and 13 bases lay between the germline ends. CDR3 DNA: TGTGCCTGGAAAGAGAGCTCCCGTGAAGCTTTCTTT. This codes for CAWKESSREAFF.

This clonotype was seen at least ten times. The CDR3 protein is CSAASGTVNTEAFF. CDR3 sequence (DNA): TGCAGTGCTGCAAGCGGGACGGTGAACACTGAAGCTTTCTTT. The chain links TRBV20-1 to TRBJ1-1, with TRBD1 as a possible D gene (5 bases). Germline V gene sequence: CDR1 DFQATT, CDR2 SNEGSKA (reference sequence). This CDR3 contains 14 residues. Trimming shortened V by 5 bases and J by 0 bases, and 13 bases separated the two germline ends.

V gene TRBV12-3 or TRBV12-4 combines with J gene TRBJ2-1, with D perhaps matching TRBD2 (6 bases). The CDR3 runs 13 residues. V lost 6 bases to trimming and J lost 6 bases, with 12 bases between them. CDR3 residues: CASRPNSGNEQFF. CDR3 bases: TGTGCCAGCAGACCTAATAGCGGCAATGAGCAGTTCTTC.

This chain links TRBV5-1 with TRBJ2-5; D is ambiguous. The V gene's germline CDR1 is SGHRS and CDR2 YFSETQ. The CDR3 totals 15 residues. Trimming stripped 3 bases from V and 5 bases from J, with 17 bases between. The CDR3 sequence is CASSSKRARYETQYF. The CDR3 bases are TGCGCCAGCAGCTCCAAACGGGCCAGATACGAGACCCAGTACTTC. Using reference TRBV5-1 and TRBJ2-5 for the parts outside the CDR3, the full variable domain is KAGVTQTPRYLIKTRGQQVTLSCSPISGHRSVSWYQQTPGQGLQFLFEYFSETQRNKGNFPGRFSGRQFSNSRSEMNVSTLELGDSALYLCASSSKRARYETQYFGPGTRLLVL.

The chain joins TRBV5-1 to TRBJ1-1; perhaps TRBD1 as D (5 bases). The germline V gene encodes CDR1 SGHRS and CDR2 YFSETQ. The CDR3 contains 16 residues. V was pared by 0 bases and J by 0 bases, with 12 bases between. CDR3 nucleotides: TGCGCCAGCAGCTTGGCGGGGACTTTGATGAACACTGAAGCTTTCTTT. Translating it yields CASSLAGTLMNTEAFF. Looking up the rest from reference TRBV5-1 and TRBJ1-1 gives the full variable domain: KAGVTQTPRYLIKTRGQQVTLSCSPISGHRSVSWYQQTPGQGLQFLFEYFSETQRNKGNFPGRFSGRQFSNSRSEMNVSTLELGDSALYLCASSLAGTLMNTEAFFGQGTRLTVV.

This clonotype was observed once. A read error may be the cause here, since a much bigger clone is one base away. This rearrangement joins TRBV6-2 or TRBV6-3 to TRBJ2-7; the match to TRBD1 covers 8 bases. Germline CDR1 and CDR2: MNHEY and SVGEGT. This CDR3 is built from 14 residues. CDR3 protein: CVTLDRESTYEQYF. The DNA of the CDR3 is TGTGTCACCCTGGACAGGGAGAGTACCTACGAGCAGTACTTC.

In its sample, this clonotype was seen a few times. V and J are TRBV3-1 and TRBJ2-1; 8 nucleotides agree with TRBD1. The germline gives CDR1 LGHDT, CDR2 YNNKEL (reference sequence). CDR3 size: 13 residues. Trimming at V came to 1 base and at J to 12 bases, leaving 5 bases not matched to a gene. The CDR3 protein is CASSQGRTGRQFF. The CDR3, as DNA: TGTGCCAGCAGCCAAGGGAGGACAGGGAGGCAGTTCTTC.

This clonotype was seen repeatedly, ten times or more. J is TRBJ2-5 and V is TRBV23-1; 8 nucleotides match TRBD1. TRBV23-1 has ORF status, its function being uncertain. The CDR3 contains 15 residues. V shed 2 bases and J 5 bases; nucleotides not matched to a gene: 7. For the CDR3, the DNA is TGCGCCAGCAGTCAACCACGGACAGGGTCGGAGACCCAGTACTTC. Its translation: CASSQPRTGSETQYF.

This clonotype was recorded at least ten times. This rearrangement joins TRBV7-2 to TRBJ2-7, with 12 bases lining up with TRBD2. V gave up 2 bases and J gave up 3 bases; unmatched junction bases: 5. Germline V gene lookup returns CDR1 SGHTA and CDR2 FQGNSA. There are 16 residues in the CDR3. The CDR3 region is CASSLQTSGGVYEQYF. In DNA, the CDR3 is TGTGCCAGCAGCTTACAGACTAGCGGGGGAGTCTACGAGCAGTACTTC.

There are many counts of this clonotype. The gene calls are TRBV7-2 and TRBJ2-5; 10 bases map to TRBD2. The CDR3 spans 14 residues. The ends lost 5 bases at V and 5 bases at J; junction bases unmatched: 5. The V gene's germline CDR1 is SGHTA and CDR2 FQGNSA. The DNA for the CDR3 is TGTGCCAGCAGCCGAGCGGGGGGGGCCGAGACCCAGTACTTC. Translation: CASSRAGGAETQYF.

This clonotype came up a few times. The gene calls are TRBV5-1 and TRBJ2-3; no clear D. The CDR3 length is 12 residues. CDR1 is SGHRS, CDR2 YFSETQ, per germline. V gave up 3 bases and J gave up 2 bases, with 4 bases separating them. CDR3 bases: TGCGCCAGCAGCTGGGCCACAGATACGCAGTATTTT. Amino acid sequence: CASSWATDTQYF.

Many counts were recorded for this clonotype. The V call is TRBV20-1, the J call TRBJ1-2, with unresolved D. V gave up 4 bases and J gave up 7 bases, with 10 bases separating them. The germline V gene has CDR1 DFQATT and CDR2 SNEGSKA (reference sequence). This CDR3 has 11 amino acids. The CDR3: CSANPGGGYTF. The CDR3 bases are TGCAGTGCTAACCCTGGAGGTGGCTACACCTTC.

This clonotype was counted ten times or more. This sequence joins TRBV5-1 and TRBJ1-5, with D perhaps matching TRBD1 (5 bases). CDR3 length: 14 amino acids. Germline lookup yields CDR1 SGHRS and CDR2 YFSETQ. V was trimmed by 5 bases and J by 3 bases, leaving 12 bases between them. As DNA, the CDR3 is TGCGCCAGCAGTCTTTCAGGGAACAATCAGCCCCAGCATTTT. Translated: CASSLSGNNQPQHF.

This chain joins TRBV30 and TRBJ2-1; D might be TRBD1 (7 bases). V lost 2 bases to trimming and J lost 4 bases, with 9 bases between them. The CDR3 runs to 13 residues. Germline V gene sequence: CDR1 GTSNPN, CDR2 SVGIG (reference sequence). CDR3 in amino acids: CAWSQGGYNEQFF. For the CDR3, the DNA is TGTGCCTGGAGTCAGGGGGGATACAATGAGCAGTTCTTC.

This clonotype was recorded at least ten times. The V gene is TRBV7-9, the J gene TRBJ1-6, with D possibly TRBD1 on 5 matching bases. The CDR3 has 12 amino acids. V was cut by 11 bases and J by 6 bases, with 11 bases left in between. Germline V CDR1 and CDR2: SEHNR, FQNEAQ (reference sequence). The CDR3 sequence: CASGASNSPLHF. DNA for the CDR3: TGTGCCTCCGGGGCTTCTAATTCACCCCTCCACTTT. Drawing the rest from reference TRBV7-9 and TRBJ1-6, the complete variable domain is DTGVSQNPRHKITKRGQNVTFRCDPISEHNRLYWYRQTLGQGPEFLTYFQNEAQLEKSRLLSDRFSAERPKGSFSTLEIQRTEQGDSAMYLCASGASNSPLHFGNGTRLTVT.

In its sample, this clonotype was seen once. This sequence joins TRBV9 and TRBJ2-7; TRBD1 or TRBD2 may be the D gene (5 bases each). The CDR3 is 16 amino acids. With 0 bases removed from V and 3 bases from J, the gap between germline ends came to 16 bases. The germline CDR1 and CDR2 sequences are SGDLS and YYNGEE. The CDR3 DNA sequence: TGTGCCAGCAGCGTAGGAGTTTGGGACCGGCACTACGAGCAGTACTTC. Translating it yields CASSVGVWDRHYEQYF.

V and J are TRBV5-6 and TRBJ2-1; TRBD2 matches 7 bases. The J segment lost 2 bases and the V segment lost 4 bases, leaving 6 bases of the junction unmatched. The CDR3 length is 15 residues. Germline V gene sequence: CDR1 SGHDT, CDR2 YYEEEE. The DNA for the CDR3 is TGTGCCAGCAGCCCAGCGGGGTCGCCCTACAATGAGCAGTTCTTC. Protein sequence: CASSPAGSPYNEQFF.

The sample holds many counts of this clonotype. The V call is TRBV29-1, the J call TRBJ1-1; 7 bases map to TRBD1. There are 13 residues in the CDR3. Germline V CDR1 and CDR2: SQVTM, ANQGSEA. After removal of 7 bases from V and 0 bases from J, the junction contained 5 bases not matched to a gene. This CDR3 is CSAMGQLNTEAFF. The CDR3 DNA follows: TGCAGCGCCATGGGACAGCTGAACACTGAAGCTTTCTTT. Complete variable domain (other parts from reference TRBV29-1 and TRBJ1-1): SAVISQKPSRDICQRGTSLTIQCQVDSQVTMMFWYRQQPGQSLTLIATANQGSEATYESGFVIDKFPISRPNLTFSTLTVSNMSPEDSSIYLCSAMGQLNTEAFFGQGTRLTVV.

In this sample, this clonotype turned up many times. This chain links TRBV7-9 with TRBJ2-3, with D tentatively TRBD2 (6 bases). V shed 4 bases and J shed 3 bases, with 14 bases lying between them. Per germline, CDR1 SEHNR and CDR2 FQNEAQ (reference sequence). The CDR3 is 15 amino acids. CDR3 loop: CASSSGGVMTDTQYF. CDR3 sequence (DNA): TGTGCCAGCAGCTCCGGCGGGGTTATGACAGATACGCAGTATTTT.

This clonotype came up many times. This CDR3 reads CASTVGRNNYGYTF. Written as DNA, the CDR3 is TGTGCCAGCACAGTCGGGCGCAATAACTATGGCTACACCTTC. The J gene is TRBJ1-2, the V gene TRBV6-2 or TRBV6-3, with D hard to call. The CDR3 is made up of 14 amino acids. Trimming shortened V by 7 bases and J by 1 base, and 13 bases separated the two germline ends. Germline CDR1 and CDR2: MNHEY and SVGEGT.

Concerning this clonotype: A much larger clone sits a single nucleotide away, making a read error possible. The genes are TRBV5-4 and TRBJ2-5, with D unresolved. Germline V gene sequence: CDR1 SGHNT, CDR2 YYREEE (reference sequence). CDR3 size: 14 residues. CDR3 in DNA: TGTGCCAGCAGCTTGGTGGGTTCCCAAGAGACCCAGGACTTC. It yields the protein CASSLVGSQETQDF. The entire variable domain, with the rest obtained from reference TRBV5-4 and TRBJ2-5, is as follows: ETGVTQSPTHLIKTRGQQVTLRCSSQSGHNTVSWYQQALGQGPQFIFQYYREEENGRGNFPPRFSGLQFPNYSSELNVNALELDDSALYLCASSLVGSQETQDFGPGTRLLVL.

This clonotype was counted ten times or more. The rearrangement links TRBV28 to TRBJ1-1, with D possibly being TRBD1 (5 bases). CDR1 and CDR2 (germline): MDHEN, SYDVKM. CDR3 length: 15 amino acids. Trimming took off 2 bases at V and 5 bases at J, with 15 bases between the two ends. The DNA of the CDR3 is TGTGCCAGCAGTTTACGTCCAGGGTACGGGACTGAAGCTTTCTTT. It encodes CASSLRPGYGTEAFF.

In its sample, this clonotype was seen many times. This rearrangement joins TRBV6-2 or TRBV6-3 to TRBJ2-4; D gene uncertain. The CDR3 covers 12 residues. The ends were cut back, 5 bases at V and 8 bases at J, with 10 bases in the middle. CDR1 MNHEY and CDR2 SVGEGT come from the germline V gene. The CDR3 loop is CASSTAMDIQYF. For the CDR3, the DNA is TGTGCCAGCAGTACCGCAATGGACATTCAGTACTTC.

The table lists this clonotype with a few counts. The DNA for the CDR3 is TGTGCCAGCAGCTTTCAGGGTCCTAACACCGGGGAGCTGTTTTTT. Protein: CASSFQGPNTGELFF. The chain recombines TRBV11-2 with TRBJ2-2; maybe TRBD1 (5 bases). Germline CDR1 reads SGHAT; CDR2 reads FQNNGV. V was shortened by 3 bases and J by 2 bases, with 10 bases between the two germline ends. This CDR3 is built from 15 residues.

This clonotype was picked up many times. The chain recombines TRBV12-3 or TRBV12-4 with TRBJ2-7; TRBD2 matches 7 bases. V shed 9 bases, J shed 7 bases, and the junction held 12 bases outside the gene matches. The CDR3 has 13 residues. This CDR3 reads CASRAGLIREQYF. Here the CDR3 DNA reads TGTGCCAGTAGAGCGGGATTAATTCGGGAGCAGTACTTC.